The rows below give T cell receptor beta chains drawn from one sample of a study of CD8+ T cells in alopecia areata. Clones were read by immunoSEQ multiplex PCR, and TCRdb kept only the in-frame ones, dropping some. Of over 150,000 clones listed, about 56% are singletons. Sequenced input: CD8+ T cells sorted from blood. The receptors stem from a human donor in good health. Both conserved end residues are part of each CDR3. The order of the fields is J gene, V gene, CDR3 length, D gene, clone size, CDR3 DNA, CDR3 protein. D genes are given only for firm matches. The size field is filled for only some rows; it gives once, few, many or a size class.

TRBJ1-1	TRBV10-3	18	TRBD1	few	TGTGCCATCAGTGACCCCCCGGGACAGGGGGTTCTGAACACTGAAGCTTTCTTT	CAISDPPGQGVLNTEAFF
TRBJ2-5	TRBV13	12	TRBD1	NA	TGTGCCAGCAGCACGGCCGGGACAGGAGGCGACTTC	CASSTAGTGGDF
TRBJ2-1	TRBV2	14	TRBD2	once	TGTGCCAGCAGTGAAATCGGGGGGGACAATGAGCAGTTCTTC	CASSEIGGDNEQFF
TRBJ2-3	TRBV6-6	11	NA	NA	TGTGCCAGCCATGGACCAGATACGCAGTATTTT	CASHGPDTQYF
TRBJ1-4	TRBV7-9	12	NA	few	TGTGCCAGCAGGGACCTCTATGAAAAACTGTTTTTT	CASRDLYEKLFF
TRBJ2-5	TRBV7-9	15	TRBD1	NA	TGTGCCAGCAGCTTACTCCGACAGGGGAGGGAGACCCAGTACTTC	CASSLLRQGRETQYF
TRBJ2-7	TRBV9	16	TRBD2	NA	TGTGCCAGCAGCGCCGATAGCGGGGGGAGCTCCTACGAGCAGTACTTC	CASSADSGGSSYEQYF
TRBJ2-2	TRBV6-6	14	TRBD1	few	TGTGCCACCAGTGATGGGACAGACACCGGGGAGCTGTTTTTT	CATSDGTDTGELFF
TRBJ2-7	TRBV4-1	15	NA	once	TGCGCCAGCAGCCGTGGACCCACTACCACCTACGAGCAGTACTTC	CASSRGPTTTYEQYF
TRBJ1-3	TRBV27	14	NA	few	TGTGCCAGCAGTGCTCTTCCCTCTGGAAACACCATATATTTT	CASSALPSGNTIYF
TRBJ2-3	TRBV30	14	NA	NA	TGTGCCTGGATTCCGCGACAACCCACAGATACGCAGTATTTT	CAWIPRQPTDTQYF
TRBJ1-1	TRBV30	14	NA	NA	TGTGCCTGGACCGAGACCCTTCTAGGCACTGAAGCTTTCTTT	CAWTETLLGTEAFF
TRBJ2-7	TRBV5-6	14	TRBD1	NA	TGTGCCAGCAGCACCGGACAGGGAAGTTACGAGCAGTACTTC	CASSTGQGSYEQYF
TRBJ1-1	TRBV14	13	NA	NA	TGTGCCAGCAGCCAATCCGTAGACGGTGAAGCTTTCTTT	CASSQSVDGEAFF
TRBJ2-1	TRBV2	13	NA	NA	TGTGCCAGCCGCCTGCAAGGGGGTGATGAGCAGTTCTTC	CASRLQGGDEQFF
TRBJ2-3	TRBV29-1	15	NA	once	TGCAGCGTTCTCATTGAGAGGGTAGGCACAGATACGCAGTATTTT	CSVLIERVGTDTQYF
TRBJ2-7	TRBV30	11	TRBD1	NA	TGTGCCTACACAGGGGGGAACGAGCAGTACTTC	CAYTGGNEQYF
TRBJ1-1	TRBV2	14	NA	few	TGTGCCAGCTCCCTATTTCCAGGCAACACTGAAGCTTTCTTT	CASSLFPGNTEAFF
TRBJ1-1	TRBV29-1	12	NA	once	TGCAGCGTTGTTTTACCGAACACTGAAGCTTTCTTT	CSVVLPNTEAFF
TRBJ1-1	TRBV4-1	12	NA	few	TGCGCCAGCAGCCCCCAGGGCACTGAAGCTTTCTTT	CASSPQGTEAFF
TRBJ2-1	TRBV5-4	15	TRBD2	NA	TGTGCCAGCAGCTTAGCGGGACTAGCGGACAATGAGCAGTTCTTC	CASSLAGLADNEQFF
TRBJ1-2	TRBV29-1	14	NA	few	TGCAGCGTTGAAGATGCGGCAGGTGACTATGGCTACACCTTC	CSVEDAAGDYGYTF
TRBJ1-2	TRBV7-9	11	NA	few	TGTGCCAGCAGCTCCCAGGGGATCTGGACCTTC	CASSSQGIWTF
TRBJ1-2	TRBV15	14	NA	NA	TGTGCCACCAGCAGCGATTCCGGATCTGATGGCTACACCTTC	CATSSDSGSDGYTF
TRBJ2-7	TRBV4-1	15	NA	few	TGCGCCAGCAGCCCCTTCGTCGGGGCCGTCTACGAGCAGTACTTC	CASSPFVGAVYEQYF
TRBJ1-5	TRBV2	15	TRBD1	NA	TGTGCCAGCAGTGTCATGACAGGGATCAATCAGCCCCAGCATTTT	CASSVMTGINQPQHF
TRBJ1-1	TRBV4-1	13	NA	NA	TGCGCCAGCAGCCAAGATGAGGGAACTGAAGCTTTCTTT	CASSQDEGTEAFF
TRBJ1-1	TRBV5-4	15	TRBD1	NA	TGTGCCAGCAGCCCAACCGGGACAGCTAACACTGAAGCTTTCTTT	CASSPTGTANTEAFF
TRBJ1-5	TRBV27	14	TRBD1	NA	TGTGCCAGCAGACCCACAGGGGGTATGCAGCCCCAGCATTTT	CASRPTGGMQPQHF
TRBJ2-7	TRBV7-3	14	TRBD1	NA	TGTGCCAGCAGCTCACTGGGACAGAGATACGAGCAGTACTTC	CASSSLGQRYEQYF
TRBJ2-4	TRBV2	15	NA	NA	TGTGCCACCCTGGACCCAGCGGAGAATAAAAACATTCAGTACTTC	CATLDPAENKNIQYF
TRBJ1-1	TRBV11-2	16	NA	NA	TGTGCCAGCAGCTTAGGCAAGACGGGGCCTGGGACTGAAGCTTTCTTT	CASSLGKTGPGTEAFF
TRBJ1-6	TRBV4-1	14	NA	few	TGCGCCAGCAGCCCGACGGGACCAAATTCACCCCTCCACTTT	CASSPTGPNSPLHF
TRBJ2-7	TRBV4-1	14	NA	NA	TGCGCCAGCAGCCCCCCAGGACCCCGTGAGGAGCAGTACTTC	CASSPPGPREEQYF
TRBJ1-5	TRBV27	16	NA	NA	TGTGCCAGCAGGTCATGGGGGGCGTCAAGCAATCAGCCCCAGCATTTT	CASRSWGASSNQPQHF
TRBJ1-1	TRBV5-5	14	TRBD1	NA	TGTGCCAGCAGTTTATTTGACAGGGGCACTGAAGCTTTCTTT	CASSLFDRGTEAFF
TRBJ1-2	TRBV2	14	NA	few	TGTGCCAGCAGTGATGACAGTCCTAACTATGGCTACACCTTC	CASSDDSPNYGYTF
TRBJ2-7	TRBV29-1	15	NA	few	TGCAGCGTTGAAGAAGGGGCGACGGCGTCCTACGAGCAGTACTTC	CSVEEGATASYEQYF
TRBJ2-3	TRBV11-2	16	NA	few	TGTGCCAGCAGCTTAGATGAGGGGGGCCTCACAGATACGCAGTATTTT	CASSLDEGGLTDTQYF
TRBJ2-5	TRBV7-8	14	NA	NA	TGTGCCAGCAGCTTAGGCGGCTACCAAGAGACCCAGTACTTC	CASSLGGYQETQYF
TRBJ2-1	TRBV9	16	NA	NA	TGTGCCAGCAGCCCTCCTGAGGGGGGCCACTACAATGAGCAGTTCTTC	CASSPPEGGHYNEQFF